This TCR beta chain was recovered during a study of Graves' ophthalmopathy and Graves' hyperthyroidism. Broader study findings: Appearing in blood as well were most expanded thyroid clonotypes above 0.001 frequency.

This CDR3 is 15 amino acids long. V was trimmed by 4 bases and J by 1 base, leaving 8 bases between them. Germline V gene sequence: CDR1 MGHRA, CDR2 YSYEKL. As for this clonotype: Its cognate antigen is unknown.

Amplifying from RNA transcripts, the study obtained TCR beta CDR3 regions. HTBI primers served in a first-round RT-PCR, which a second-round multiplex PCR followed. TCRdb re-analysed the multiplex PCR reads in MiXCR, keeping a single row per CDR3 protein. The sample records approximately 410,000 distinct CDR3 sequences, 15% being singletons. Uncontrolled infections, other autoimmune diseases, pregnancy or lactation barred patients from enrollment. The sequencing input was peripheral blood. This clonotype was sampled from a woman aged 18-29 years with stable Graves' hyperthyroidism. This chain links TRBV4-1 with TRBJ2-6; D gene uncertain. The CDR3 loop reads CASSRLESGANVLTF. The CDR3 DNA is TGCGCCAGCAGCCGATTGGAGTCTGGGGCCAACGTCCTGACTTTC.